The 4 T cell receptor beta chains below all came from one sample that was sequenced in a study of shared clonotypes between healthy human individuals. The repertoire was sequenced with immunoSEQ multiplex PCR; TCRdb's copy has only in-frame clones and lacks some. Of about 2.4 million clones listed, around 94% are singletons. The source material was naive CD4+ T cells sorted from blood. Subset denoted: CD45RA+ positively selected. The receptors shown here come from a young man in good health.

V and J are TRBV5-1 and TRBJ2-2, with D perhaps matching TRBD1 (5 bases). V was cut by 9 bases and J by 5 bases, with 20 bases left in between. There are 15 residues in the CDR3. From germline, CDR1 is SGHRS and CDR2 YFSETQ. CDR3 protein: CATGHGQTWTGELFF. The CDR3 nucleotides read TGCGCCACTGGACACGGACAAACTTGGACCGGGGAGCTGTTTTTT.

V and J are TRBV11-2 and TRBJ1-2, with a possible D match to TRBD1 (5 bases). V was shortened by 4 bases and J by 6 bases, with 21 bases between the two germline ends. There are 16 residues in the CDR3. From germline, CDR1 is SGHAT and CDR2 FQNNGV. Here the CDR3 DNA reads TGTGCCAGCAGCTACATCGGGCTCACCGCGGGGCATGGCTACACCTTC. Translation gives CASSYIGLTAGHGYTF.

J is TRBJ2-7 and V is TRBV9; maybe TRBD2 (5 bases). This CDR3 is built from 16 residues. Germline V gene data show CDR1 as SGDLS and CDR2 as YYNGEE. Trimming shortened V by 3 bases and J by 6 bases, and 22 bases separated the two germline ends. The DNA of the CDR3 is TGTGCCAGCAGCGCGTACTGGCGGGCAGGACCAGGCGAGCAGTACTTC. Amino acids: CASSAYWRAGPGEQYF. The full variable domain, with the rest looked up from reference TRBV9 and TRBJ2-7, is DSGVTQTPKHLITATGQRVTLRCSPRSGDLSVYWYQQSLDQGLQFLIQYYNGEERAKGNILERFSAQQFPDLHSELNLSSLELGDSALYFCASSAYWRAGPGEQYFGPGTRLTVT.

The rearrangement uses TRBV7-6 and TRBJ1-2; TRBD1 matches at 9 bases. The CDR3 contains 14 residues. Germline-derived CDR1 and CDR2 are SGHVS and FNYEAQ. Germline trimming cut 5 bases from V and 4 bases from J; bases unmatched to any gene: 5. The CDR3 bases are TGTGCCAGCAGCCCAGGGACAGGGAGCTATGGCTACACCTTC. Protein sequence: CASSPGTGSYGYTF. The full variable domain, with the rest looked up from reference TRBV7-6 and TRBJ1-2, is GAGVSQSPRYKVTKRGQDVALRCDPISGHVSLYWYRQALGQGPEFLTYFNYEAQQDKSGLPNDRFSAERPEGSISTLTIQRTEQRDSAMYRCASSPGTGSYGYTFGSGTRLTVV.